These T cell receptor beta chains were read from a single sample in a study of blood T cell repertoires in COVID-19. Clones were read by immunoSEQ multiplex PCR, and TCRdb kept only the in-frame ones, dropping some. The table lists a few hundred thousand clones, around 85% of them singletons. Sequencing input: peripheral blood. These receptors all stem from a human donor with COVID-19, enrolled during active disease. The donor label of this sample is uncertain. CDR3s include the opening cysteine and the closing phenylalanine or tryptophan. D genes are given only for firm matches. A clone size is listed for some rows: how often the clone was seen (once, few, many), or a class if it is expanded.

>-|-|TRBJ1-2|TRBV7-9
TGTGCCAGCAGCTTAGGTGGACAGATCTATGGCTACACCTTC
CASSLGGQIYGYTF
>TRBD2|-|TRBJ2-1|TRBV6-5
TGTGCCAGCAGTCACACTAGCGGGAGGGAAAATGAGCAGTTCTTC
CASSHTSGRENEQFF
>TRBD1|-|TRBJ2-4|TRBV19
TGTGCCGACGGGACAGGGGGGGCGTTTCGGTCGGACATTCAGTACTTC
CADGTGGAFRSDIQYF
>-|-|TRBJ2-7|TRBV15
TGTGCCACCAGCAGAGATCGGGGGAGCGACGAGCAGTACTTC
CATSRDRGSDEQYF
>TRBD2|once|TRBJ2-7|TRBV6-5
TGTGCCAGCAGCTGGACTAGCGGGAGTTCCGAGCAGTACTTC
CASSWTSGSSEQYF
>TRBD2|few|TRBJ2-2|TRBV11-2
TGTGCCAGCAGCCGGAGCGGGGGGCCGAACACCGGGGAGCTGTTTTTT
CASSRSGGPNTGELFF
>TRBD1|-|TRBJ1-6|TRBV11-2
TGTGCCAGCAGCCGAAATTATTCCCCGGGACAGGGGGATTCACCCCTCCACTTT
CASSRNYSPGQGDSPLHF
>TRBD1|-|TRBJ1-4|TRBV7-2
TGTGCCAGCAGCGGACAGGGAAATGAAAAACTGTTTTTT
CASSGQGNEKLFF
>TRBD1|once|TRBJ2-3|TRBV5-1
TGCGCCAGCAGCTTGCCTCCGGACAGGGGGGGGGCAAGTAGCACAGATACGCAGTATTTT
CASSLPPDRGGASSTDTQYF
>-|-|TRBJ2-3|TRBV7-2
TGTGCCAGCAGCTTATACGGGTTTAGCACAGATACGCAGTATTTT
CASSLYGFSTDTQYF
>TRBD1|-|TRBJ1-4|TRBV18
TGTGCCAGCTCGCTCGAGGCGACAGGGTTGTCCGAAAAACTGTTTTTT
CASSLEATGLSEKLFF
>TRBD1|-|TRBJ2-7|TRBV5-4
TGTGCCAGCAGCCGCCGACAGGGGGCTGTTTCCTACGAGCAGTACTTC
CASSRRQGAVSYEQYF
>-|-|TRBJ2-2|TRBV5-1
TGCGCCAGCAGCTTGGGGAACAGGGCCACCGGGGAGCTGTTTTTT
CASSLGNRATGELFF
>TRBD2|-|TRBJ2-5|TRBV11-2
TGTGCCAGCAGCCTATCCCCACTAGCGGTCAAACGAGGGGAGACCCAGTACTTC
CASSLSPLAVKRGETQYF
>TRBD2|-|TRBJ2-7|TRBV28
TGTGCCAGCAGTCCCCCGCTGACTAGCGCCCACGAGCAGTACTTC
CASSPPLTSAHEQYF
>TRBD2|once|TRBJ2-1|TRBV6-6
TGTGCCAGCAGCCCCTGGACTAGCGGGACCGACAATGAGCAGTTCTTC
CASSPWTSGTDNEQFF
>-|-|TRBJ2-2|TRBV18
TGTGCCAGCTCTCTTATCCCAGGGCAGGGCGCCACCGGGGAGCTGTTTTTT
CASSLIPGQGATGELFF
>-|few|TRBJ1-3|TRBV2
TGTGCCAGCAGTGTGACAGGAAGCTCTGGAAACACCATATATTTT
CASSVTGSSGNTIYF
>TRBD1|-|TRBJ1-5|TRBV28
TGTGCCAGCAGTTTAGGGACAGGGGGCCGTCAGCCCCAGCATTTT
CASSLGTGGRQPQHF
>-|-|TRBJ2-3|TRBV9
TGTGCCAGCAGCGTAGACGGGGGAACTAGCACAGATACGCAGTATTTT
CASSVDGGTSTDTQYF
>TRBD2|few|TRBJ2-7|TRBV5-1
TGCGCCAGCAGCAGGGGACTAGCGGGAGCTACCTTCGACGAGCAGTACTTC
CASSRGLAGATFDEQYF
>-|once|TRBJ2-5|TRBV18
TGTGCCAGCTCACCACTTAAAGAGACCCAGTACTTC
CASSPLKETQYF
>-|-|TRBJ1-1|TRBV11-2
TGTGCCAGCAGCTTAACTATCATGAACACTGAAGCTTTCTTT
CASSLTIMNTEAFF
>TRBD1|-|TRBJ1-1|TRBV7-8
TGTGCCAGCAGCGCACTACAGGGGACTGAAGCTTTCTTT
CASSALQGTEAFF
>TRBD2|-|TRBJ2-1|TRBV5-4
TGTGCCAGCAGCTTACTAGCGGGAGGGACCAATGAGCAGTTCTTC
CASSLLAGGTNEQFF
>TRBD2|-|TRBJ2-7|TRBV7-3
TGTGCCAGCAGCTTATCGAGCGGGAACTACGAGCAGTACTTC
CASSLSSGNYEQYF
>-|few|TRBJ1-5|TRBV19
TGTGCCAGTAGTACGCAAGGGGGGGCCCCCTCAATAAATCAGCCCCAGCATTTT
CASSTQGGAPSINQPQHF
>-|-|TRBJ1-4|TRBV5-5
TGTGCCAGCAGCCCCCCTTCTCCAGGGCTCCTTGAAAAACTGTTTTTT
CASSPPSPGLLEKLFF
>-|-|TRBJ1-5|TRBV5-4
TGTGCCAGCAGCTTGGCAGGAGGTCATCAGCCCCAGCATTTT
CASSLAGGHQPQHF
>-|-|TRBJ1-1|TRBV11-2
TGTGCCAGCAGCTTAATTCTTCCGAACACTGAAGCTTTCTTT
CASSLILPNTEAFF
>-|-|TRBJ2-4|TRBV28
TGTGCCAGCAGTAACCTCAGGCTAGCCAAAAACATTCAGTACTTC
CASSNLRLAKNIQYF
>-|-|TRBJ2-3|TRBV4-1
TGCGCCAGCAGCCAAGGCAAAGGGGTGGCTGCCACAGATACGCAGTATTTT
CASSQGKGVAATDTQYF
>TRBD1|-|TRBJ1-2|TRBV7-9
TGTGCCAGCAGCTGGGTTGGACAGGCCTATGGCTACACCTTC
CASSWVGQAYGYTF
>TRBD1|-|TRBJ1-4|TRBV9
TGTGCCAGCAGCCGGGACAGGAATGAAAAACTGTTTTTT
CASSRDRNEKLFF
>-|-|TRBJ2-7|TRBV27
TGTGCCACCTCAAGCGTAACCTACGAGCAGTACTTC
CATSSVTYEQYF
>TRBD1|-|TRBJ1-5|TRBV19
TGTGCCAGTAGTCGGACAGGGGCGCGCAATCAGCCCCAGCATTTT
CASSRTGARNQPQHF
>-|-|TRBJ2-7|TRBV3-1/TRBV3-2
TGTGCCAGCAGCCAAGATCCCCACTCCTACGAGCAGTACTTC
CASSQDPHSYEQYF
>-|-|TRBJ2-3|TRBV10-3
TGTGCCACCACCACCGGGGAGAACACAGATACGCAGTATTTT
CATTTGENTDTQYF